The 20 T cell receptor beta chains listed next were all sequenced from one sample in a study of shared clonotypes between healthy human individuals. Libraries were prepared by immunoSEQ multiplex PCR; TCRdb keeps only in-frame clonotypes and omits some of them. The table shows 110,000 or so clones, with around 73% occurring only once. The sequencing sample was made of memory CD8+ T cells sorted from blood. Subset in this sample: CD45RO+ cells pooled with CCR7-negative TemRA cells. These receptors all come from a woman under 40 in good health.

Of note for this clone: A much larger clonotype is one base distant, so this may be a read error. The sample holds other DNA sequences that translate to the same CDR3. This rearrangement joins TRBV4-1 to TRBJ2-1; 11 bases align to TRBD2. This CDR3 comprises 15 residues. Germline V gene data show CDR1 as MGHRA and CDR2 as YSYEKL. With 4 bases clipped from V and 6 bases from J, the junction kept 5 bases outside the gene matches. The CDR3 sequence is CASSPLAGEVNEQFF. The CDR3 region has the DNA TGCGCCAGCAGCCCACTAGCGGGAGAGGTCAATGAGCAGTTCTTC.

The rearrangement links TRBV7-8 to TRBJ2-3; 8 positions match TRBD2. The CDR3 loop spans 16 amino acids. Germline V gene lookup returns CDR1 SGHVS and CDR2 FQNEAQ. The V and J ends lost 4 bases and 4 bases, in that order; junction bases with no gene match: 10. The CDR3 here is CASSSLGAGVPDTQYF. CDR3 in DNA: TGTGCCAGCAGCTCCCTCGGAGCGGGAGTACCAGATACGCAGTATTTT.

The V call is TRBV9, the J call TRBJ2-7; TRBD1 is a possible D gene (5 bases). The CDR3 is made up of 14 amino acids. Germline V gives CDR1 SGDLS, CDR2 YYNGEE. Trimming removed 4 bases at V and 7 bases at J, with 18 bases between. Here the CDR3 DNA reads TGTGCCAGCAGCCCTCACTTGGGGCTTCCAGAGCAGTACTTC. This translates into CASSPHLGLPEQYF.

This clone was found a few times. This chain connects TRBV5-1 to TRBJ2-7; no reliable D call. This CDR3 has 14 amino acids. Trimming cost V 0 bases and J 0 bases, with 7 bases left between them. Germline V gene lookup returns CDR1 SGHRS and CDR2 YFSETQ. In nucleotides, the CDR3 is TGCGCCAGCAGCTTGGAGGTTGACTCCTACGAGCAGTACTTC. Protein product: CASSLEVDSYEQYF. The full variable domain, completed using reference TRBV5-1 and TRBJ2-7, is KAGVTQTPRYLIKTRGQQVTLSCSPISGHRSVSWYQQTPGQGLQFLFEYFSETQRNKGNFPGRFSGRQFSNSRSEMNVSTLELGDSALYLCASSLEVDSYEQYFGPGTRLTVT.

This clone was observed once. CDR3 loop: CASSFPTRKGPGGQPQHF. The CDR3 DNA is TGTGCCAGCAGTTTTCCCACCAGGAAAGGGCCAGGGGGCCAGCCCCAGCATTTT. The rearrangement joins TRBV28 to TRBJ1-5; 8 bases agree with TRBD1. Trimming removed 3 bases from V and 7 bases from J; junction bases left unmatched: 17. Germline-derived CDR1 and CDR2 are MDHEN and SYDVKM. This CDR3 has 18 amino acids. Using reference TRBV28 and TRBJ1-5 for the parts outside the CDR3, the full variable domain is DVKVTQSSRYLVKRTGEKVFLECVQDMDHENMFWYRQDPGLGLRLIYFSYDVKMKEKGDIPEGYSVSREKKERFSLILESASTNQTSMYLCASSFPTRKGPGGQPQHFGDGTRLSIL.

CDR3 sequence (DNA): TGTGCCAGCAGCCTCCTAGGGGGGAGGGGGTATGGCTACACCTTC. This translates into CASSLLGGRGYGYTF. This chain uses TRBV6-5 with TRBJ1-2, with D possibly being TRBD1 (6 bases). The CDR3 has 15 residues. CDR1 is MNHEY and CDR2 is SVGAGI in the germline V gene. V was trimmed by 6 bases and J by 5 bases, leaving 19 bases between them.

The rearrangement links TRBV6-4 to TRBJ1-5; D perhaps matches TRBD1 (5 bases). Per the germline V gene, CDR1 is MRHNA and CDR2 is SNTAGT. V lost 5 bases, J lost 4 bases, and 6 bases lay in between. CDR3 length: 12 residues. The CDR3 sequence is CASSWGNQPQHF. The CDR3 nucleotides are TGTGCCAGCAGTTGGGGGAATCAGCCCCAGCATTTT.

V gene TRBV19 combines with J gene TRBJ2-7; TRBD1 is a possible D gene (6 bases). The CDR3 has 15 amino acids. Trimming removed 0 bases from V and 1 base from J, with 10 bases in between. CDR1 and CDR2 from the germline V gene are LNHDA and SQIVND (reference sequence). The CDR3 loop is CASSIETGRSYEQYF. The CDR3 DNA is TGTGCCAGTAGTATAGAGACAGGAAGATCCTACGAGCAGTACTTC.

The gene calls are TRBV7-6 and TRBJ2-1, with TRBD2 identical over 11 bases. V shed 3 bases and J 8 bases; nucleotides not matched to a gene: 6. Germline V gene lookup returns CDR1 SGHVS and CDR2 FNYEAQ. CDR3 size: 15 residues. The CDR3 region is CASSFGLAGAYEQFF. CDR3 DNA sequence: TGTGCCAGCAGCTTTGGACTAGCGGGTGCTTATGAGCAGTTCTTC.

V usage is TRBV27 and J usage is TRBJ2-7; D remains unclear. CDR1 and CDR2 (germline): MNHEY, SMNVEV (reference sequence). This CDR3 is 14 amino acids long. The V gene lost 5 bases and the J gene lost 1 base, with 12 bases spanning the gap. This CDR3 is CASSPGRMSYEQYF. Here the CDR3 DNA reads TGTGCCAGCAGTCCCGGGCGGATGTCCTACGAGCAGTACTTC.

The chain employs TRBV18 and TRBJ1-1; D uncertain. The CDR3 sequence is 16 residues long. Per germline, CDR1 KGHSH and CDR2 LQKENI. V lost 2 bases and J lost 6, with 19 bases in between. The CDR3 sequence is CASSPRRGVMGSEAFF. The DNA of the CDR3 is TGTGCCAGCTCACCAAGAAGAGGCGTAATGGGCTCTGAAGCTTTCTTT.

The V call is TRBV10-3, the J call TRBJ2-7; D perhaps matches TRBD1 (5 bases). The V gene's germline CDR1 is ENHRY and CDR2 SYGVKD. V shed 6 bases and J shed 5 bases, with 11 bases lying between them. The length of the CDR3 is 12 residues. For the CDR3, the DNA is TGTGCCATCAGCCCGAGACAGAACGAGCAGTACTTC. Translating it yields CAISPRQNEQYF.

The V call is TRBV13, the J call TRBJ2-2; D is perhaps TRBD1 (6 bases). Between the trimmed V and J ends, which lost 2 bases and 5 bases, there was a span of 21 bases. This CDR3 is built from 18 residues. Germline CDR1 reads PRHDT; CDR2 reads FYEKMQ (reference sequence). This CDR3 is CASSLSSNRAFLTGELFF. DNA for the CDR3: TGTGCCAGCAGCTTAAGTTCCAACAGGGCCTTTTTAACCGGGGAGCTGTTTTTT. Full variable domain (remainder filled in from reference TRBV13 and TRBJ2-2): AAGVIQSPRHLIKEKRETATLKCYPIPRHDTVYWYQQGPGQDPQFLISFYEKMQSDKGSIPDRFSAQQFSDYHSELNMSSLELGDSALYFCASSLSSNRAFLTGELFFGEGSRLTVL.

This clone was seen a single time. This chain links TRBV7-9 with TRBJ2-5; D may be TRBD2 (6 bases). Germline V lookup: CDR1 SEHNR, CDR2 FQNEAQ (reference sequence). This CDR3 has 17 amino acids. Trimming stripped 4 bases from V and 1 base from J, with 19 bases between. The CDR3 DNA reads as TGTGCCAGCAGCTCTCACCGGGACTCCAATTTCCAAGAGACCCAGTACTTC. This translates into CASSSHRDSNFQETQYF.

J is TRBJ1-3 and V is TRBV15; no clear D gene. The CDR3 loop spans 15 amino acids. V lost 6 bases to trimming and J lost 0 bases, with 12 bases between them. CDR1 LNHNV and CDR2 YYDKDF come from the germline V gene (reference sequence). The CDR3 DNA follows: TGTGCCACCAGACCGGACCTATACTCTGGAAACACCATATATTTT. Residues: CATRPDLYSGNTIYF.

The gene calls are TRBV6-6 and TRBJ1-2; D perhaps matches TRBD1 (6 bases). The CDR3 runs 12 residues. Germline V gives CDR1 MNHNY, CDR2 SVGAGI (reference sequence). V lost 5 bases, J lost 5 bases, and 9 bases lay in between. The CDR3 spells CASSPTGYGYTF. CDR3 nucleotides: TGTGCCAGCAGTCCTACAGGGTATGGCTACACCTTC.

The genes are TRBV28 and TRBJ2-7; no clear D. The V and J ends lost 2 bases and 3 bases respectively, with 11 bases between them. Germline-derived CDR1 and CDR2 are MDHEN and SYDVKM. This CDR3 contains 14 residues. The CDR3 here is CASSLTPVSYEQYF. The CDR3 DNA reads as TGTGCCAGCAGTTTAACTCCGGTGAGCTACGAGCAGTACTTC.

The rearrangement links TRBV13 to TRBJ2-1; D is unresolved. Deletions cut 3 bases from V and 0 bases from J, with 12 bases between. Germline CDR1 and CDR2: PRHDT and FYEKMQ (reference sequence). CDR3 length: 16 residues. The CDR3 is CASSFGGRSSYNEQFF. The CDR3 DNA reads TGTGCCAGCAGCTTTGGCGGAAGGAGCTCCTACAATGAGCAGTTCTTC.

This chain uses TRBV2 with TRBJ1-5; weak D call: TRBD1 (5 bases). Trimming removed 6 bases at V and 1 base at J, with 13 bases between. Germline V gene data show CDR1 as SNHLY and CDR2 as FYNNEI. This CDR3 has 15 amino acids. The CDR3 is CASRSGTASNQPQHF. CDR3 nucleotide sequence: TGTGCCAGCAGATCCGGGACGGCAAGCAATCAGCCCCAGCATTTT.

V is TRBV2 and J is TRBJ2-2; 7 positions agree with TRBD1. Germline values: CDR1 SNHLY, CDR2 FYNNEI. V dropped 5 bases and J dropped 2; count of bases not matched to a gene: 5. The CDR3 is 15 amino acids. The CDR3 here is CASSTRQGNTGELFF. The CDR3 DNA reads TGTGCCAGCAGTACCCGACAGGGTAACACCGGGGAGCTGTTTTTT.